A single sample gave rise to the 31 T cell receptor beta chains below, sequenced in a study of cytomegalovirus exposure and HLA in healthy donors. PCR primers comprised 60 Vbeta and 13 Jbeta primers. Measured with immunoSEQ multiplex PCR; TCRdb has only the in-frame clones, and not every one. The profile covers approximately 130,000 clones, with roughly 8.6% appearing a single time and about 6.6% taken by the ten largest. Input material: PBMCs. These receptors all stem from a woman between 35 and 50 years old in good health and CMV-seropositive.

There are a few counts of this clone. V usage is TRBV28 and J usage is TRBJ1-4, with D tentatively TRBD1 (6 bases). CDR3 length equals 18 residues. Germline V gives CDR1 MDHEN, CDR2 SYDVKM. V was trimmed by 9 bases and J by 0 bases, leaving 23 bases between them. CDR3 sequence: CASTSMIDRSPTNEKLFF. CDR3 nucleotide sequence: TGTGCCAGTACCAGCATGATAGACAGGTCCCCAACTAATGAAAAACTGTTTTTT.

This clone was observed a handful of times. J is TRBJ1-1 and V is TRBV29-1; 8 bases agree with TRBD1. Unmatched junction bases numbered 6, after V lost 6 bases and J lost 3 bases. Germline V gene data show CDR1 as SQVTM and CDR2 as ANQGSEA. The CDR3 runs to 13 residues. The CDR3 region has the DNA TGCAGCGTCCAACAGGGGGGGGACACTGAAGCTTTCTTT. Its protein is CSVQQGGDTEAFF.

The chain carries TRBV7-6 and TRBJ2-7; 12 nucleotides match TRBD1. Germline V lookup: CDR1 SGHVS, CDR2 FNYEAQ. The V and J ends lost 5 bases and 2 bases, in that order; junction bases with no gene match: 4. The CDR3 has 15 residues. The CDR3 sequence is CASSQGQGATYEQYF. CDR3 sequence (DNA): TGTGCCAGCAGCCAGGGACAGGGGGCGACCTACGAGCAGTACTTC.

V gene TRBV11-1 combines with J gene TRBJ1-3; the match to TRBD1 covers 7 bases. From germline, CDR1 is SGHAT and CDR2 FQDESV (reference sequence). The CDR3 extends over 14 amino acids. Trimming cost V 6 bases and J 2 bases; bases outside gene matches: 4. This CDR3 is CASSSTGTGNTIYF. CDR3 DNA sequence: TGTGCCAGCAGTTCGACAGGGACTGGAAACACCATATATTTT.

This clone was seen a handful of times. This chain connects TRBV5-1 to TRBJ2-7; TRBD1 might be the D (5 bases). The CDR3 totals 12 residues. Trimming cost V 4 bases and J 0 bases, with 5 bases left between them. Germline V gene sequence: CDR1 SGHRS, CDR2 YFSETQ. CDR3 amino acids: CASSDSSYEQYF. CDR3 nucleotides: TGCGCCAGCAGCGACAGCTCCTACGAGCAGTACTTC.

This clone appeared a few times. The gene calls are TRBV27 and TRBJ1-5; D is ambiguous. In germline, CDR1 is MNHEY, CDR2 SMNVEV (reference sequence). The CDR3 has 15 amino acids. Deletions cut 1 base from V and 1 base from J, with 8 bases between. For the CDR3, the DNA is TGTGCCAGCAGTTTATTTGGGGAGAGCAATCAGCCCCAGCATTTT. It codes for CASSLFGESNQPQHF.

The sample holds a few counts of this clone. The chain uses TRBV10-3 and TRBJ2-5; 7 bases are shared with TRBD2. The trim removed 5 bases at V and 2 bases at J, leaving 8 bases unmatched. The germline gives CDR1 ENHRY, CDR2 SYGVKD. The length of the CDR3 is 15 residues. The CDR3 sequence is CAISRGRERQETQYF. DNA for the CDR3: TGTGCCATCAGTCGAGGGAGGGAGCGGCAAGAGACCCAGTACTTC.

This clone was found a few times. The chain links TRBV7-2 to TRBJ1-5; tentative D call: TRBD1 (6 bases). The CDR3 sequence is 14 residues long. V was cut by 3 bases and J by 7 bases, with 13 bases left in between. Germline V CDR1 and CDR2: SGHTA, FQGNSA. The CDR3 DNA reads TGTGCCAGCAGCTTCTGGACAGACGGACAGCCCCAGCATTTT. Amino acid sequence: CASSFWTDGQPQHF.

This clone has only a few counts. This rearrangement joins TRBV25-1 to TRBJ2-3; D is unclear. The CDR3 covers 15 residues. The germline CDR1 and CDR2 sequences are MGHDK and SYGVNS. Trimming left V 4 bases short and J 0 bases short, with 11 bases between. The CDR3 DNA reads TGTGCCAGCAGTGGAGGAGAAGGTAGCACAGATACGCAGTATTTT. Amino acids: CASSGGEGSTDTQYF.

This clone was counted only a few times. The chain joins TRBV19 to TRBJ1-6, with D tentatively TRBD1 (5 bases). Between the trimmed V and J ends, which lost 6 bases and 7 bases, there was a span of 10 bases. CDR3 length: 13 amino acids. Per the germline V gene, CDR1 is LNHDA and CDR2 is SQIVND (reference sequence). This CDR3 reads CASRDTTNSPLHF. Here the CDR3 DNA reads TGTGCCAGTAGGGACACGACGAATTCACCCCTCCACTTT.

This clone was found a few times. The gene calls are TRBV5-1 and TRBJ2-2; the D is unclear. Germline CDR1 reads SGHRS; CDR2 reads YFSETQ. The CDR3 loop spans 14 amino acids. V was shortened by 0 bases and J by 6 bases, with 9 bases between the two germline ends. This CDR3 is CASSLASGAGELFF. The CDR3 DNA follows: TGCGCCAGCAGCTTGGCCTCTGGAGCCGGGGAGCTGTTTTTT. Full variable domain (outside the CDR3, taken from reference TRBV5-1 and TRBJ2-2): KAGVTQTPRYLIKTRGQQVTLSCSPISGHRSVSWYQQTPGQGLQFLFEYFSETQRNKGNFPGRFSGRQFSNSRSEMNVSTLELGDSALYLCASSLASGAGELFFGEGSRLTVL.

As DNA, the CDR3 is TGTGCCAGCAGCGACATCTCCTACGAGCAGTACTTC. Translated, it gives CASSDISYEQYF. The rearrangement uses TRBV5-6 and TRBJ2-7; no definite D call. This CDR3 region has 12 residues. V was clipped by 4 bases and J by 0 bases, with 5 bases between them. The germline V gene encodes CDR1 SGHDT and CDR2 YYEEEE.

This clone was picked up a small number of times. J is TRBJ1-1 and V is TRBV5-1; a weak D match, TRBD1 (5 bases). CDR3 length equals 18 residues. V was cut by 0 bases and J by 5 bases, with 23 bases left in between. Germline CDR1 SGHRS, CDR2 YFSETQ. DNA of the CDR3: TGCGCCAGCAGCTTGGAGAGTCGGGGGATGGTAAGAGAGACTGAAGCTTTCTTT. Translated: CASSLESRGMVRETEAFF.

This clone was picked up a small number of times. The chain recombines TRBV11-1 with TRBJ1-1; unclear D gene. Germline V gene sequence: CDR1 SGHAT, CDR2 FQDESV (reference sequence). Trimming removed 2 bases from V and 0 bases from J, with 13 bases in between. The CDR3 has 16 amino acids. CDR3 nucleotides: TGTGCCAGCAGCTTAAGAGACTTCGGGATGAACACTGAAGCTTTCTTT. This encodes CASSLRDFGMNTEAFF.

The J gene is TRBJ1-2, the V gene TRBV27; 8 bases match TRBD1. Per the germline V gene, CDR1 is MNHEY and CDR2 is SMNVEV (reference sequence). The CDR3 is made up of 14 amino acids. The J segment lost 4 bases and the V segment lost 4 bases, leaving 5 bases of the junction unmatched. This chain's CDR3 is CASSSRGRGYGYTF. The CDR3 DNA is TGTGCCAGCAGTTCCAGGGGGCGCGGCTATGGCTACACCTTC.

The V call is TRBV6-6, the J call TRBJ1-2; 7 bases map to TRBD1. The germline V gene has CDR1 MNHNY and CDR2 SVGAGI (reference sequence). Trimming cost V 8 bases and J 7 bases; bases outside gene matches: 10. This CDR3 has 13 residues. The CDR3 coding sequence is TGTGCCAGCCCGACAGGGTTGTGCAGTGGCTACACCTTC. Translating gives CASPTGLCSGYTF.

This clone was observed a handful of times. J is TRBJ2-7 and V is TRBV6-6; 9 bases fit TRBD1. The CDR3 has 14 amino acids. V gave up 1 base and J gave up 7 bases; unmatched junction bases: 5. Germline V gene lookup returns CDR1 MNHNY and CDR2 SVGAGI (reference sequence). The CDR3 is CASSYLGQGGEQYF. In nucleotides, the CDR3 is TGTGCCAGCAGTTACTTGGGACAGGGCGGGGAGCAGTACTTC.

The J gene is TRBJ1-2, the V gene TRBV18; 8 bases line up with TRBD1. With V trimmed by 2 bases and J by 8 bases, 10 bases remained unmatched. The CDR3 consists of 15 residues. The germline CDR1 and CDR2 sequences are KGHSH and LQKENI. CDR3 coding DNA: TGTGCCAGCTCACCATCTCGAGACAGGGGACGGGGCTACACCTTC. It is translated as CASSPSRDRGRGYTF.

This clone was observed a few times. V usage is TRBV7-9 and J usage is TRBJ1-5; 8 bases map to TRBD1. CDR3 length equals 16 residues. J lost 1 base, V lost 5 bases, and 7 bases had no gene match. Germline CDR1 SEHNR, CDR2 FQNEAQ (reference sequence). This chain's CDR3 is CASSPLQGGSNQPQHF. The CDR3 nucleotides read TGTGCCAGCAGCCCACTACAGGGGGGCAGCAATCAGCCCCAGCATTTT.

This clone was found a few times. This sequence joins TRBV5-1 and TRBJ2-3; D may be TRBD1 (6 bases). The CDR3 contains 14 residues. The germline V and J ends were trimmed by 0 bases and 4 bases, with 9 bases remaining between them. Germline V gene data show CDR1 as SGHRS and CDR2 as YFSETQ. The CDR3 DNA sequence: TGCGCCAGCAGCTTGGACAGGGTGGCAGATACGCAGTATTTT. This translates into CASSLDRVADTQYF.

In this sample, this clone turned up a few times. The V and J genes are TRBV6-1 and TRBJ2-7, with a tentative D call TRBD2 (6 bases). Trimming pared 2 bases from V and 7 bases from J, leaving 15 bases between. The V gene's germline CDR1 is MNHNS and CDR2 SASEGT. This CDR3 contains 14 residues. The CDR3 here is CASSETGDSIEQYF. For the CDR3, the DNA is TGTGCCAGCAGTGAAACGGGGGATAGTATAGAGCAGTACTTC.

The V and J genes are TRBV7-6 and TRBJ2-1; D perhaps matches TRBD1 (6 bases). Germline-derived CDR1 and CDR2 are SGHVS and FNYEAQ. Trimming took 3 bases from V and 4 from J, leaving 16 bases between them. The CDR3 spans 16 residues. In nucleotides, the CDR3 is TGTGCCAGCAGCTTGGGGGACCTAGGGGGTTACAATGAGCAGTTCTTC. Translating gives CASSLGDLGGYNEQFF.

This sequence joins TRBV11-3 and TRBJ2-5, with D perhaps TRBD1 (5 bases). V was clipped by 1 base and J by 5 bases, with 14 bases between them. CDR1 is SGHNT and CDR2 is YENEEA in the germline V gene. The CDR3 totals 15 residues. The CDR3 DNA reads TGTGCCAGCAGCTTAGGTCTCAGGGATGGCGAGACCCAGTACTTC. Its translation is CASSLGLRDGETQYF.

The sample holds a few counts of this clone. The chain is built from TRBV6-5 and TRBJ1-5; D unresolved. The CDR3 spans 15 residues. From germline, CDR1 is MNHEY and CDR2 SVGAGI. V was clipped by 2 bases and J by 2 bases, with 10 bases between them. The CDR3, as DNA: TGTGCCAGCAGTTACGATTCCCTAGGCAATCAGCCCCAGCATTTT. It translates to CASSYDSLGNQPQHF.

This clone was seen more than once but under ten times. The chain has TRBV27 and TRBJ2-7, with D possibly TRBD1 on 6 matching bases. The CDR3 totals 14 residues. Germline V gene lookup returns CDR1 MNHEY and CDR2 SMNVEV (reference sequence). V was clipped by 2 bases and J by 3 bases, with 11 bases between them. This CDR3 reads CASSLGVGGYEQYF. The CDR3 region has the DNA TGTGCCAGCAGTTTAGGGGTAGGGGGCTACGAGCAGTACTTC.

This rearrangement joins TRBV28 to TRBJ2-7, with a possible D match to TRBD2 (5 bases). Deletions cut 6 bases from V and 7 bases from J, with 16 bases between. Germline V lookup: CDR1 MDHEN, CDR2 SYDVKM. This CDR3 comprises 13 residues. CDR3 amino acids: CASSPGLRREQYF. The CDR3 nucleotides are TGTGCCAGCAGCCCTGGACTTAGGAGGGAGCAGTACTTC.

V usage is TRBV5-6 and J usage is TRBJ2-5; 8 bases agree with TRBD1. This CDR3 comprises 13 residues. Germline V gene sequence: CDR1 SGHDT, CDR2 YYEEEE. Trimming at V came to 4 bases and at J to 4 bases, leaving 3 bases not matched to a gene. The CDR3 region is CASSRDRPETQYF. CDR3 coding DNA: TGTGCCAGCAGCCGGGACAGGCCAGAGACCCAGTACTTC.

The sample holds a few counts of this clone. This chain joins TRBV5-4 and TRBJ2-5; D uncertain. Trimming left V 5 bases short and J 1 base short, with 18 bases between. The V gene's germline CDR1 is SGHNT and CDR2 YYREEE (reference sequence). This CDR3 has 16 residues. The CDR3 region has the DNA TGTGCCAGCAGTCGCTCAGACACCCTGAGCCAAGAGACCCAGTACTTC. It encodes CASSRSDTLSQETQYF.

This clone appeared a few times. The gene calls are TRBV7-2 and TRBJ2-1; 9 bases line up with TRBD1. Germline assignment: CDR1 SGHTA and CDR2 FQGNSA. V was clipped by 5 bases and J by 6 bases; unmatched bases: 5. This CDR3 comprises 14 residues. The CDR3 DNA sequence: TGTGCCAGCAGCCCCCGGGACAGGGTCAATGAGCAGTTCTTC. It specifies CASSPRDRVNEQFF.

This clone was seen a handful of times. The gene calls are TRBV25-1 and TRBJ1-5; a weak D match, TRBD1 (5 bases). V shed 3 bases and J shed 7 bases, with 7 bases lying between them. The CDR3 runs 12 residues. CDR1 and CDR2 (germline): MGHDK, SYGVNS. The CDR3 DNA is TGTGCCAGCAGTGACCAGGGCCAGCCCCAGCATTTT. Translated, it gives CASSDQGQPQHF.

This clone was detected only a few times. The V call is TRBV19, the J call TRBJ1-1; D not resolved. The CDR3 spans 15 residues. CDR1 and CDR2 from the germline V gene are LNHDA and SQIVND (reference sequence). Trimming left V 1 base short and J 1 base short, with 10 bases between. Here the CDR3 reads CASSIGRGRNTEAFF. The CDR3 DNA follows: TGTGCCAGTAGTATAGGTCGCGGGAGGAACACTGAAGCTTTCTTT.